The rows below give T cell receptor beta chains drawn from one sample of a study of shared clonotypes between healthy human individuals. Profiling relied on immunoSEQ multiplex PCR, and the TCRdb table lists in-frame clones only, not all of them. In the table there are hundreds of thousands of clones, around 78% of which are singletons. Sequenced material: PBMCs. The receptors here all came from a woman aged 40 to 50 in good health. Some clones in this sample may be carry-over from other donors' samples. The conserved cysteine and the conserved F or W are not part of the CDR3 here. Each record gives: CDR3 length, V gene, J gene, CDR3 protein.

>12|TRBV7-9|TRBJ2-7
ASSLAGVVSEQY
>10|TRBV6-6|TRBJ1-1
ASSHMNTEAF
>13|TRBV28|TRBJ2-7
ASSLRSHLNYEQY
>14|TRBV2|TRBJ2-2
ASSVQSRTNTGELF
>10|TRBV18|TRBJ2-3
ASSRITDTQY
>12|TRBV2|TRBJ2-1
ASSLAGHGNEQF
>12|TRBV4-2|TRBJ2-1
ASSQERSSGEQF
>10|TRBV28|TRBJ1-2
ASQTTNYGYT
>14|TRBV7-9|TRBJ1-5
ASSPMGGLGNQPQH
>11|TRBV30|TRBJ1-6
AWQSSYNSPLH
>12|TRBV7-6|TRBJ1-1
ASSAGTVNTEAF
>11|TRBV5-1|TRBJ1-2
ASSLGGNYGYT
>11|TRBV19|TRBJ1-2
ASSIGPHYGYT
>16|TRBV7-9|TRBJ1-2
ASSLASVRTATNYGYT
>12|TRBV7-9|TRBJ2-3
ASSSLRGTDTQY
>8|TRBV20-1|TRBJ2-1
SASLAEQF
>14|TRBV11-2|TRBJ2-6
ASSSGRNSGANVLT
>11|TRBV30|TRBJ1-5
AWGNPNNQPQH
>12|TRBV6-1|TRBJ1-2
ASTPPGQYYGYT
>13|TRBV5-6|TRBJ2-5
ASSLEGLVGETQY